Sequencing of this T cell receptor (beta chain) was carried out in a study of blood T cell repertoires in COVID-19 (TCRdb year 2020). The study in broad terms: The collaborator samples originated in the United States, Italy and Spain and spanned the acute and convalescent phases of COVID-19. The repertoires were released in a freely available public database meant as a resource for research on the immune response to SARS-CoV-2. HLA class I and class II types, where available, came from metadata supplied by the sample provider rather than from assay-based typing. Subjects who had been exposed to COVID-19, were actively infected with it, or had recovered from it provided the deeply sampled blood TCRbeta repertoires that made up the dataset. Samples were obtained from the ongoing ImmuneRACE study (first 160 participants) and from approximately 1,200 subjects provided by 6 global collaborators. The material from the prospective study consisted of cDNA or gDNA derived from T cells, B-cell-depleted T cells, or PBMCs. Sample metadata almost always included a de-identified subject ID, COVID-19 status, age in years and sex.

The germline V gene gives CDR1 as MGHDK and CDR2 as SYGVNS. The cysteine opens and the phenylalanine closes a CDR3 of 15 amino acids. The CDR3 DNA has 45 bases and is translated from base 1. From V the trimming removes 4 bases and from J it removes 3 bases, while the gene matches leave 5 bases of the junction unaccounted for. The collaborating institutions used their own protocols to collect whole blood in K2EDTA tubes. For TCRbeta analysis, collaborators shipped samples in one of three forms: frozen whole blood, isolated PBMCs, or DNA extracted from either of those sample types. A remark on this clone: The antigen it binds to is not known. No much larger clonotype is one base removed from it; base qualities were not supplied.

The immunoSEQ Assay, a bias-controlled multiplex PCR, was used to amplify TCRbeta CDR3 regions from genomic DNA. As for the authors' bioinformatics: The number of nucleated cells in each sample was estimated from the amplification of reference gene primers within the assay. To quantify the absolute abundance of each unique TCRbeta CDR3 rearrangement, sequence reads were collapsed and filtered. For each sample, productive Simpson clonality was calculated as the square root of Simpson's diversity index across productive rearrangements. TCRdb holds this immuneACCESS table with in-frame rearrangements only. Some clones are missing; in checked studies, unresolved V genes explain under half, and the rest has no known cause. V and J calls and clone size follow that table, whereas D and trimming were derived from the DNA. For this sample the table gives approximately 260,000 clones, of which roughly 82% were detected only once. 4.9% of the sample goes to the ten largest clones.

The study at large found these results: Clinical and demographic metadata were provided uncurated, with the amount varying by source and participant.

The sequence is built from TRBV25-1 and TRBJ2-1; TRBD2 aligns with 8 central bases. The receptor comes from a woman older than 75 with active or convalescent COVID-19. Sequencing was done on a sample of peripheral blood. The DNA sequence reads TGTGCCAGCAGTGTGGGGAGCGGGGGCTACAATGAGCAGTTCTTC. Its protein product is CASSVGSGGYNEQFF.